This note documents a single TCR beta chain sequence. The antigen is undetermined. Within the sample, other DNA sequences also encode this same CDR3. This sample is part of a study of T cell responses to AZD1222 COVID-19 vaccine. This CDR3 is 13 amino acids long. Trimming cost V 4 bases and J 4 bases, with 8 bases left between them. Germline V gives CDR1 SNHLY, CDR2 FYNNEI. Profiling relied on immunoSEQ multiplex PCR, and the TCRdb table lists in-frame clones only, not all of them. The table includes about 180,000 clones, approximately 92% detected once. Study-level findings and limits: Spike-wide vaccine-associated CD4 TCRs dominated at 160-218 and 743-854.

Sequencing was performed on peripheral blood, taken 28 days after the second dose of the MenACWY control vaccine. The clonotype comes from an adult who received the MenACWY meningococcal vaccine as a control. The V call is TRBV2, the J call TRBJ1-5; no firm D call. CDR3 loop: CASSVGENQPQHF. The CDR3 region has the DNA TGTGCCAGCAGTGTTGGGGAAAATCAGCCCCAGCATTTT.